The 18 T cell receptor beta chains below come from one sample, sequenced in a study of blood T cell repertoires in COVID-19. Using immunoSEQ multiplex PCR, the repertoire was profiled, and TCRdb retains in-frame clones only, with some absent. The profile shows 95,000 or so clones, roughly 78% of them singletons. The specimen sequenced was peripheral blood. The receptor source for this set is a woman aged 80 or older with active or convalescent COVID-19.

The chain links TRBV24-1 to TRBJ2-7; D is ambiguous. The CDR3 contains 13 residues. The ends were cut back, 4 bases at V and 1 base at J, with 7 bases in the middle. Germline CDR1 reads KGHDR; CDR2 reads SFDVKD. CDR3 DNA: TGTGCCACCAGTGACCCCCCATCCTACGAGCAGTACTTC. Translation: CATSDPPSYEQYF.

The chain carries TRBV2 and TRBJ2-1; 8 bases agree with TRBD2. The CDR3 contains 15 residues. Germline V gene data show CDR1 as SNHLY and CDR2 as FYNNEI. Unmatched junction bases numbered 9, after V lost 2 bases and J lost 9 bases. The CDR3 reads CASSEPGLGLGEQFF. The CDR3 DNA reads TGTGCCAGCAGTGAACCGGGACTAGGTCTCGGTGAGCAGTTCTTC.

CDR3 bases: TGTGCCAGCAGTTTACCAGGGGAAAACATTCAGTACTTC. This codes for CASSLPGENIQYF. The genes are TRBV28 and TRBJ2-4, with D perhaps matching TRBD1 (6 bases). The V and J ends lost 2 bases and 5 bases respectively, with 7 bases between them. The CDR3 is 13 amino acids. Germline V gene sequence: CDR1 MDHEN, CDR2 SYDVKM.

V is TRBV7-8 and J is TRBJ1-3; D is uncertain. Germline V gene data show CDR1 as SGHVS and CDR2 as FQNEAQ. Deletions cut 5 bases from V and 0 bases from J, with 20 bases between. This CDR3 region has 18 residues. CDR3 nucleotide sequence: TGTGCCAGCAGCCGAGAAGGGAGGAGTTTCTTCTCTGGAAACACCATATATTTT. Protein: CASSREGRSFFSGNTIYF.

This chain links TRBV27 with TRBJ2-1; 13 nucleotides match TRBD2. This CDR3 region has 17 residues. Germline V gene data show CDR1 as MNHEY and CDR2 as SMNVEV (reference sequence). Trimming at V came to 2 bases and at J to 7 bases, leaving 8 bases not matched to a gene. The DNA of the CDR3 is TGTGCCAGCAGTTTACCCCCCGGGACTAGCGGGGCTAATGAGCAGTTCTTC. It codes for CASSLPPGTSGANEQFF.

The gene calls are TRBV7-9 and TRBJ2-2, with D possibly TRBD1 on 5 matching bases. In germline, CDR1 is SEHNR, CDR2 FQNEAQ (reference sequence). The CDR3 is 16 amino acids. V lost 2 bases, J lost 3 bases, and 13 bases lay in between. CDR3 amino acids: CASSLHRQIDTGELFF. CDR3 coding DNA: TGTGCCAGCAGCTTACACCGACAGATTGACACCGGGGAGCTGTTTTTT.

The chain combines TRBV2 with TRBJ1-1; D is uncertain. CDR1 and CDR2 (germline): SNHLY, FYNNEI. Trimming stripped 0 bases from V and 1 base from J, with 6 bases between. This CDR3 comprises 14 residues. The CDR3 nucleotides are TGTGCCAGCAGTGAAGCGCGGCAGAACACTGAAGCTTTCTTT. Translation gives CASSEARQNTEAFF.

The chain couples TRBV14 to TRBJ2-4; 7 bases fit TRBD1. The CDR3 extends over 13 amino acids. V dropped 3 bases and J dropped 9; count of bases not matched to a gene: 5. The germline gives CDR1 SGHDN, CDR2 FVKESK. The CDR3 region is CASSQADRAIQYF. Written as DNA, the CDR3 is TGTGCCAGCAGCCAGGCCGACAGGGCCATTCAGTACTTC.

This clone was observed a single time. The gene calls are TRBV7-7 and TRBJ2-1; 9 nucleotides match TRBD2. Germline CDR1 is SSHAT and CDR2 is FNYEAQ (reference sequence). The junction had 14 bases not matched to a gene; V was cut back by 5 bases and J by 9 bases. The CDR3 length is 16 residues. This chain's CDR3 is CASSPTASGAQVEQFF. CDR3 DNA: TGTGCCAGCAGCCCAACAGCTAGCGGGGCGCAAGTTGAGCAGTTCTTC.

The CDR3: CASSLPGFNQPQHF. The CDR3 nucleotides are TGTGCCAGCAGCTTGCCAGGGTTCAATCAGCCCCAGCATTTT. This chain joins TRBV7-8 and TRBJ1-5; D is perhaps TRBD1 (5 bases). Germline-derived CDR1 and CDR2 are SGHVS and FQNEAQ. V lost 3 bases and J lost 3, with 9 bases in between. The CDR3 contains 14 residues.

The chain recombines TRBV5-5 with TRBJ1-4; the D gene is possibly TRBD1 (6 bases). Germline V gene lookup returns CDR1 SGHKS and CDR2 YYEKEE (reference sequence). V lost 0 bases and J 4 bases, leaving 10 bases between the germline ends. CDR3 length equals 15 residues. CDR3 sequence: CASSLAGQINEKLFF. Written as DNA, the CDR3 is TGTGCCAGCAGCTTGGCCGGACAGATTAATGAAAAACTGTTTTTT.

This clone was seen a few times. The rearrangement links TRBV4-2 to TRBJ2-1; D is ambiguous. This CDR3 has 14 residues. Germline values: CDR1 LGHNA, CDR2 YNFKEQ. Between the trimmed V and J ends, which lost 7 bases and 3 bases, there was a span of 13 bases. The CDR3 reads CASNPRTGYNEQFF. CDR3 nucleotides: TGTGCCAGCAACCCCCGCACGGGCTACAATGAGCAGTTCTTC.

The chain combines TRBV18 with TRBJ2-6; no definite D call. Germline CDR1 reads KGHSH; CDR2 reads LQKENI. Deletions cut 2 bases from V and 3 bases from J, with 11 bases between. The CDR3 has 16 residues. In DNA, the CDR3 is TGTGCCAGCTCACCATCCTCGGGTGGTGGGGCCAACGTCCTGACTTTC. It encodes CASSPSSGGGANVLTF. The full variable domain, in which reference TRBV18 and TRBJ2-6 provide the parts outside the CDR3, is NAGVMQNPRHLVRRRGQEARLRCSPMKGHSHVYWYRQLPEEGLKFMVYLQKENIIDESGMPKERFSAEFPKEGPSILRIQQVVRGDSAAYFCASSPSSGGGANVLTFGAGSRLTVL.

This clone has a single count. The junction departs from germline at one end; a sequencing error may be responsible. The chain recombines TRBV5-1 with TRBJ2-5, with 7 bases that match TRBD2. Germline assignment: CDR1 SGHRS and CDR2 YFSETQ. CDR3 size: 15 residues. The CDR3 here is CASSSQPGGQETQYF. The CDR3 nucleotides read TGTGCCAGCAGCTCCCAGCCGGGGGGACAAGAGACCCAGTACTTC.

This rearrangement joins TRBV9 to TRBJ1-3; no definite D call. This CDR3 is 15 amino acids long. V lost 3 bases, J lost 5 bases, and 15 bases lay in between. CDR1 and CDR2 (germline): SGDLS, YYNGEE. The CDR3 DNA sequence: TGTGCCAGCAGCGCGCCGCTCGGAGAAAGAAACACCATATATTTT. It yields the protein CASSAPLGERNTIYF.

This chain uses TRBV12-3 or TRBV12-4 with TRBJ2-7, with D unclear. Between the trimmed V and J ends, which lost 6 bases and 1 base, there was a span of 7 bases. The CDR3 has 12 residues. The CDR3 coding sequence is TGTGCCAGCAGGCTCGGGTCCTACGAGCAGTACTTC. It specifies CASRLGSYEQYF.

A word on this clone: In the same sample, other DNA sequences code for this CDR3. The CDR3 region has the DNA TGTGCCAGCAGCCATACAGATAACTATGGCTACACCTTC. The encoded protein is CASSHTDNYGYTF. The J gene is TRBJ1-2, the V gene TRBV14; unclear D gene. Germline CDR1 SGHDN, CDR2 FVKESK. V was cut by 3 bases and J by 1 base, with 6 bases left in between. The CDR3 has 13 amino acids.

The chain joins TRBV29-1 to TRBJ1-1, with TRBD1 matching 11 bases. CDR3 length equals 14 residues. V was clipped by 7 bases and J by 5 bases; unmatched bases: 9. In germline, CDR1 is SQVTM, CDR2 ANQGSEA. In DNA form, the CDR3 reads TGCAGCGCTACCGGGACAGGGGGGGGTACTGAAGCTTTCTTT. This gives the protein CSATGTGGGTEAFF.